The present T cell receptor (beta chain) was sequenced within a study of blood T cell repertoires in COVID-19. Study details: Specimens from acute and convalescent COVID-19 originated in the United States, Italy and Spain.

This clone was counted a few times. The CDR3 loop spans 13 amino acids. Germline CDR1 MNHNS, CDR2 SASEGT. The V segment lost 6 bases and the J segment 1 base; nucleotides outside the gene matches: 3. Measured with immunoSEQ multiplex PCR; TCRdb has only the in-frame clones, and not every one. The table shows roughly 260,000 clones, with approximately 85% occurring only once. This chain connects TRBV6-1 to TRBJ2-7; 7 bases are shared with TRBD1. The receptor was derived from a woman aged 45-59 years who had recovered from COVID-19. Input material: PBMCs or T cells enriched from blood (not recorded which). This chain's CDR3 is CASSRQGSYEQYF. CDR3 bases: TGTGCCAGCAGCCGACAGGGTTCCTACGAGCAGTACTTC.